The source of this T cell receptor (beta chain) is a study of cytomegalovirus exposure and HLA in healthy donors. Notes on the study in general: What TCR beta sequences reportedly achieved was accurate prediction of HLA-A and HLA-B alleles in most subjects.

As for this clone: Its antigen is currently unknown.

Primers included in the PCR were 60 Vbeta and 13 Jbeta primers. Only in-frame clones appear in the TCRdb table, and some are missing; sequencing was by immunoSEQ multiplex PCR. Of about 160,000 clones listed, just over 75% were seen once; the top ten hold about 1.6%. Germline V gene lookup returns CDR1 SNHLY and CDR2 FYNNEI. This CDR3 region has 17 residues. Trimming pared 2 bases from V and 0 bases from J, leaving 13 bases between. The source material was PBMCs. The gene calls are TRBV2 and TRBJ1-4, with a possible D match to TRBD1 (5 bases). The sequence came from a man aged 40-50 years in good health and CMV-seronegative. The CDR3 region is CASSEKLGTSTNEKLFF. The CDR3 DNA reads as TGTGCCAGCAGTGAAAAATTGGGGACTTCAACTAATGAAAAACTGTTTTTT.